The present entry profiles one T cell receptor (beta chain) with its context. CDR3 length: 15 residues. Original analysis: Estimation of nucleated cell counts was performed using reference gene primer amplification. The table came from immunoSEQ multiplex PCR; TCRdb's copy has only in-frame clones and leaves some out. The V and J calls and clone size are taken from that table; D and trimming were inferred from the DNA. The sample records under 150,000 clones, around nine tenths being singletons. The record originates from a study of blood T cell repertoires in COVID-19. As for the study in general: Nucleic acid was either cDNA or gDNA, and it came from T cells, B-cell-depleted T cells, or PBMCs.

The rearrangement uses TRBV21-1 and TRBJ2-3; the table's D call TRBD1 went unverified against the DNA. TRBV21-1 is termed a pseudogene. Sequenced sample: peripheral blood. This TCR was sampled from a woman between 70 and 85 years old who had recovered from COVID-19. The CDR3: CASIPTGGVTDTQYF. The DNA for the CDR3 is TGTGCCAGCATTCCGACAGGGGGCGTCACAGATACGCAGTATTTT.